The 4 T cell receptor beta chains below all came from one sample that was sequenced in a study of shared clonotypes between healthy human individuals. The table came from immunoSEQ multiplex PCR; TCRdb's copy has only in-frame clones and leaves some out. Altogether about 2.3 million clones are present, approximately 95% being singletons, with the ten largest covering approximately 0.4%. Sequenced input: naive CD4+ T cells from PBMCs. The subset denotes: CD45RA+ positively selected. These receptors originate from a man younger than 35 in good health. Some clones in this sample may be carry-over from other donors' samples.

The chain combines TRBV30 with TRBJ1-4; 7 nucleotides agree with TRBD1. Germline V gives CDR1 GTSNPN, CDR2 SVGIG (reference sequence). Trimming cost V 5 bases and J 6 bases; bases outside gene matches: 3. There are 12 residues in the CDR3. CDR3 region: CAWEQGDEKLFF. The DNA of the CDR3 is TGTGCCTGGGAGCAGGGGGATGAAAAACTGTTTTTT.

The chain employs TRBV15 and TRBJ1-4, with TRBD1 as a possible D gene (6 bases). Germline V gene lookup returns CDR1 LNHNV and CDR2 YYDKDF (reference sequence). The CDR3 sequence is 14 residues long. V dropped 4 bases and J dropped 7 bases, with 13 bases sitting between them. The CDR3: CATSNGGGREKLFF. Here the CDR3 DNA reads TGTGCCACCAGCAACGGGGGGGGCCGTGAAAAACTGTTTTTT. Complete variable domain (other parts from reference TRBV15 and TRBJ1-4): DAMVIQNPRYQVTQFGKPVTLSCSQTLNHNVMYWYQQKSSQAPKLLFHYYDKDFNNEADTPDNFQSRRPNTSFCFLDIRSPGLGDTAMYLCATSNGGGREKLFFGSGTQLSVL.

Note on this clone: The sample carries other DNA sequences with the same CDR3. The V call is TRBV5-1, the J call TRBJ1-1; TRBD1 might be the D (5 bases). V lost 3 bases to trimming and J lost 0 bases, with 9 bases between them. Germline V lookup: CDR1 SGHRS, CDR2 YFSETQ. This CDR3 is built from 14 residues. CDR3 nucleotides: TGCGCCAGCAGCTGGGGGGAGTTGAACACTGAAGCTTTCTTT. Its translation: CASSWGELNTEAFF.

This clone was observed a single time. The rearrangement uses TRBV4-1 and TRBJ2-2; D not certain. In germline, CDR1 is MGHRA, CDR2 YSYEKL. CDR3 size: 11 residues. V gave up 8 bases and J gave up 13 bases, with 14 bases separating them. As DNA, the CDR3 is TGCGCCAGCGGATACCCGATTCCGCTGTTTTTT. It encodes CASGYPIPLFF.